Listed below are T cell receptor beta chains from one sample, sequenced in a study of blood T cell repertoires in COVID-19. The assay was immunoSEQ multiplex PCR, and TCRdb's table has in-frame clones only and misses some. The sample lists more than 95,000 clones, about nine tenths occurring once. Sequencing was carried out using peripheral blood. The receptors shown here come from a man over 45 with acute or convalescent COVID-19. The CDR3 runs from the conserved cysteine through the conserved F or W. D genes are given only for firm matches. Rows may omit the clone size; those that give it use once, few, many or a size class.

.	.	TRBV25-1	13	TRBJ2-1	TGTGCCAGCAGCCCCCTCGAAAGTCCTCCACGAGTCTTC	CASSPLESPPRVF
TRBD2	.	TRBV6-6	15	TRBJ2-5	TGTGCCAGCAGCCCGAGCGGGCGGGGGGAAGAGACCCAGTACTTC	CASSPSGRGEETQYF
.	.	TRBV11-2	14	TRBJ2-3	TGTGCCAGCAGCTTAGATGGGCGCACAGATACGCAGTATTTT	CASSLDGRTDTQYF
TRBD1	.	TRBV9	17	TRBJ1-2	TGTGCCAGCAGCGTAAGCGCAGGGACAGGGGGAGGCTATGGCTACACCTTC	CASSVSAGTGGGYGYTF
.	.	TRBV4-1	16	TRBJ1-4	TGCGCCAGCAGCCAAGTAATCGGGGTTGAAGGTGAAAAACTGTTTTTT	CASSQVIGVEGEKLFF
TRBD1	few	TRBV19	13	TRBJ2-3	TGTGCCAGTAGTTCTACAGGGGCAGATACGCAGTATTTT	CASSSTGADTQYF
.	.	TRBV4-1	15	TRBJ2-2	TGCGCCAGCAGCCAACCCAGGGAAAACACCGGGGAGCTGTTTTTT	CASSQPRENTGELFF
TRBD1	.	TRBV28	12	TRBJ1-2	TGTGCCAGCATGGACAGGTCCTATGGCTACACCTTC	CASMDRSYGYTF
TRBD2	.	TRBV27	15	TRBJ2-1	TGTGCCAGCAGTATACTAGCGGGGATCTACAATGAGCAGTTCTTC	CASSILAGIYNEQFF
TRBD2	.	TRBV10-3	15	TRBJ2-1	TGTGCCACCCGACTAGCGGGAGGGCCTCAGAATGAGCAGTTCTTC	CATRLAGGPQNEQFF
TRBD2	few	TRBV27	15	TRBJ2-7	TGTGCCAGCAGTTTTGGACTAGCGTACCAGAACGAGCAGTACTTC	CASSFGLAYQNEQYF
.	.	TRBV21-1	11	TRBJ1-2	TGTGCCAGAGGGACAGGGGGTGGCTACACCTTC	CARGTGGGYTF
TRBD2	.	TRBV3-1/TRBV3-2	15	TRBJ2-5	TGTGCCAGCAGGGACCCGGGACTAGCGGAAGAGACCCAGTACTTC	CASRDPGLAEETQYF
.	.	TRBV5-1	16	TRBJ2-1	TGCGCCAGCAGCTTGGTGCGTCCCGGCTCCTACAATGAGCAGTTCTTC	CASSLVRPGSYNEQFF
TRBD2	.	TRBV10-3	13	TRBJ2-3	TGTGCCACCGCGGGAGCGAGCACAGATACGCAGTATTTT	CATAGASTDTQYF